This entry lists 10 T cell receptor beta chains sequenced from one sample in a study of Ad26.COV2.S vaccination and SARS-CoV-2 variants. The treatment: some 20 received Ad26.COV2.S at low or high dose, single or two shots; roughly five received placebo; per-sample allocation not given. Vaccine and placebo recipients were sampled on day 63 after the first injection. Clones were read by immunoSEQ multiplex PCR, and TCRdb kept only the in-frame ones, dropping some. This repertoire shows roughly 400,000 clones, 92% found once; its top ten account for about 1.7%. Source: peripheral blood, taken in a trial of Ad26.COV2.S vaccine versus placebo. Every receptor here comes from a person between 18 and 65 years old who received the Ad26.COV2.S COVID-19 vaccine or a placebo.

The chain carries TRBV19 and TRBJ1-2; 8 bases are shared with TRBD1. Looked up from germline, CDR1 is LNHDA and CDR2 is SQIVND (reference sequence). This CDR3 region has 16 residues. The junction had 11 bases not matched to a gene; V was cut back by 5 bases and J by 3 bases. The CDR3 region is CASSAPTATGDYGYTF. The CDR3 coding sequence is TGTGCCAGTAGTGCCCCTACTGCGACAGGGGACTATGGCTACACCTTC. Complete variable domain (other parts from reference TRBV19 and TRBJ1-2): DGGITQSPKYLFRKEGQNVTLSCEQNLNHDAMYWYRQDPGQGLRLIYYSQIVNDFQKGDIAEGYSVSREKKESFPLTVTSAQKNPTAFYLCASSAPTATGDYGYTFGSGTRLTVV.

V gene TRBV19 combines with J gene TRBJ2-1, with a weak D call TRBD2 (5 bases). The germline V and J ends were trimmed by 0 bases and 4 bases, with 13 bases remaining between them. CDR3 length: 16 amino acids. The V gene's germline CDR1 is LNHDA and CDR2 SQIVND (reference sequence). CDR3 residues: CASSIEVPSTYNEQFF. CDR3 sequence (DNA): TGTGCCAGTAGTATAGAGGTCCCTAGCACATACAATGAGCAGTTCTTC.

This clone came up once. The chain has TRBV5-4 and TRBJ1-3, with TRBD1 as a possible D gene (6 bases). CDR1 and CDR2 from the germline V gene are SGHNT and YYREEE (reference sequence). With 4 bases removed from V and 1 base from J, the gap between germline ends came to 9 bases. This CDR3 comprises 14 residues. The CDR3 sequence: CASSDRKSGNTIYF. In nucleotides, the CDR3 is TGTGCCAGCAGCGACAGGAAATCTGGAAACACCATATATTTT.

This chain uses TRBV10-2 with TRBJ2-1; TRBD1 matches at 8 bases. The germline V gene encodes CDR1 WSHSY and CDR2 SAAADI. Trimming removed 6 bases from V and 0 bases from J; junction bases left unmatched: 7. The CDR3 loop spans 16 amino acids. The CDR3 is CASSVRTGSSYNEQFF. The CDR3 DNA sequence: TGCGCCAGCAGCGTCCGGACAGGGAGCTCCTACAATGAGCAGTTCTTC.

The V and J genes are TRBV4-1 and TRBJ2-1, with a tentative D call TRBD2 (6 bases). CDR1 MGHRA and CDR2 YSYEKL come from the germline V gene. V was shortened by 1 base and J by 0 bases, with 13 bases between the two germline ends. This CDR3 is 17 amino acids long. The CDR3 region is CASSQVGGASSYNEQFF. Written as DNA, the CDR3 is TGCGCCAGCAGCCAAGTTGGCGGGGCCTCCTCCTACAATGAGCAGTTCTTC.

V and J are TRBV19 and TRBJ1-2; TRBD1 matches at 10 bases. CDR1 LNHDA and CDR2 SQIVND come from the germline V gene (reference sequence). The CDR3 consists of 19 residues. Trimming cost V 3 bases and J 2 bases; bases outside gene matches: 15. CDR3 loop: CASSIHRPSGTGDNYGYTF. CDR3 coding DNA: TGTGCCAGTAGTATTCATCGACCCTCGGGGACAGGGGACAACTATGGCTACACCTTC.

The genes are TRBV7-9 and TRBJ1-2; TRBD1 agrees at 9 bases. Germline CDR1 is SEHNR and CDR2 is FQNEAQ (reference sequence). This CDR3 is 15 amino acids long. After removal of 5 bases from V and 6 bases from J, the junction contained 10 bases not matched to a gene. CDR3 in amino acids: CASSPRDREQNGYTF. The CDR3 region has the DNA TGTGCCAGCAGCCCCCGGGACAGGGAGCAAAATGGCTACACCTTC.

V is TRBV7-9 and J is TRBJ1-4, with D unresolved. The CDR3 sequence is 15 residues long. V was pared by 1 base and J by 0 bases, with 6 bases between. Germline V gene sequence: CDR1 SEHNR, CDR2 FQNEAQ (reference sequence). The CDR3: CASSLVSATNEKLFF. DNA of the CDR3: TGTGCCAGCAGCTTAGTTTCCGCAACTAATGAAAAACTGTTTTTT.

The J gene is TRBJ2-3, the V gene TRBV3-1 (or the pseudogene TRBV3-2), with 10 bases that match TRBD2. Germline V gene lookup returns CDR1 LGHDT and CDR2 YNNKEL (reference sequence). After removal of 1 base from V and 5 bases from J, the junction contained 6 bases not matched to a gene. This CDR3 region has 16 residues. CDR3 amino acids: CASSQVAAGGLDTQYF. The DNA of the CDR3 is TGTGCCAGCAGCCAAGTCGCAGCGGGGGGGTTAGATACGCAGTATTTT.

The chain joins TRBV6-5 to TRBJ2-5; D ambiguous. The V gene lost 3 bases and the J gene lost 0 bases, with 11 bases spanning the gap. Germline CDR1 and CDR2: MNHEY and SVGAGI. This CDR3 comprises 15 residues. This CDR3 is CASSYFGGDQETQYF. The DNA for the CDR3 is TGTGCCAGCAGTTATTTTGGCGGCGACCAAGAGACCCAGTACTTC.